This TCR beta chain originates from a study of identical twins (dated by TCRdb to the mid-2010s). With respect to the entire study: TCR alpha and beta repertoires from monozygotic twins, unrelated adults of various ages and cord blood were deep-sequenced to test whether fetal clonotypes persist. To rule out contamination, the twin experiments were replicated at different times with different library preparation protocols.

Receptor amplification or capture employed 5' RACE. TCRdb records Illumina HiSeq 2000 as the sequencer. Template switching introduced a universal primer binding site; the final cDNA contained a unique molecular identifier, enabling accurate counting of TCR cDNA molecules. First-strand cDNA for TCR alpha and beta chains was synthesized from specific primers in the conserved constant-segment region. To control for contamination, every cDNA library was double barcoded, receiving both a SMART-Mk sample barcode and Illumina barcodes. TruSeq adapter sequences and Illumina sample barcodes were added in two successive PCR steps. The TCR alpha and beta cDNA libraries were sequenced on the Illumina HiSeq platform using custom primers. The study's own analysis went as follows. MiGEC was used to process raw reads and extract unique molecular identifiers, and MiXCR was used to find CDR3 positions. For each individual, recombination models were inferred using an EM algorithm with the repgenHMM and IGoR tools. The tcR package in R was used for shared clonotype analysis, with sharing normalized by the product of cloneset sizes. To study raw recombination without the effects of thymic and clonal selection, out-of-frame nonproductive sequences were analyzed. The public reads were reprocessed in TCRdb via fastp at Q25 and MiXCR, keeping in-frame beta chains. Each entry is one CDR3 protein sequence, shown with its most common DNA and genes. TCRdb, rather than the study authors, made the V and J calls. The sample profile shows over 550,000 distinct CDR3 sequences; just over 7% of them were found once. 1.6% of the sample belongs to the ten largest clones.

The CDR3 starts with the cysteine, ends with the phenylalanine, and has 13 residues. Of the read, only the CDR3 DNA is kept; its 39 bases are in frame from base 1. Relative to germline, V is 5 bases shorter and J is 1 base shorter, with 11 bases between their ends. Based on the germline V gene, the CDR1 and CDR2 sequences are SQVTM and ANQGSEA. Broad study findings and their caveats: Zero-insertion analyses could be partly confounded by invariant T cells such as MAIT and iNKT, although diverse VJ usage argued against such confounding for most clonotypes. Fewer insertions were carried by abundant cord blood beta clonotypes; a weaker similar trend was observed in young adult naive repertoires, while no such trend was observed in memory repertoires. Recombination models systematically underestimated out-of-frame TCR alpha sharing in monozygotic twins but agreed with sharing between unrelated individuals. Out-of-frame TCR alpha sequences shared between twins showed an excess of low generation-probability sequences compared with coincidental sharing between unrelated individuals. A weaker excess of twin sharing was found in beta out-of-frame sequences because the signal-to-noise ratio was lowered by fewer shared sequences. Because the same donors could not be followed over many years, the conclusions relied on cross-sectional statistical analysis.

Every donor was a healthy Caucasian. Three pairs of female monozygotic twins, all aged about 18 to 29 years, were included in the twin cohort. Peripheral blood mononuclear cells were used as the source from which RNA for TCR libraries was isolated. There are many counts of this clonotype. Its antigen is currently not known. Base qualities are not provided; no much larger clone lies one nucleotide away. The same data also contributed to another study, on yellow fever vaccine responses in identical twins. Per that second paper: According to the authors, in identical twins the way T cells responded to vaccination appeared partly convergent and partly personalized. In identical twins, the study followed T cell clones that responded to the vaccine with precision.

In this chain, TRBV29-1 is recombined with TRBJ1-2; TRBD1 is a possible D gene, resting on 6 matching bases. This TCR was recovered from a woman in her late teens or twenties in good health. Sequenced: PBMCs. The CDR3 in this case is CSVLTGFNYGYTF. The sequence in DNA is TGCAGCGTTCTGACAGGTTTTAACTATGGCTACACCTTC.